The rows below give T cell receptor beta chains drawn from one sample of a study of CD8 T cells in ankylosing spondylitis. Via MiXCR, TCRdb re-called the 5' RACE reads, giving one row per CDR3 protein. Here the sample spans 350,000 to 450,000 distinct CDR3 sequences, about 24% being singletons. The sequencing sample was made of blood, either unsorted or a sorted T cell fraction (not recorded which). Receptors were obtained from a male donor with ankylosing spondylitis. Each CDR3 is given with its conserved first and last residue. D genes are given only for firm matches.

D gene	V gene	CDR3 protein
-	TRBV10-3	CAISGGQRNTGELFF
-	TRBV20-1	CSASEDRSRNRYTF
TRBD2	TRBV4-2	CASSQEGTSAERAKNIQYF
TRBD2	TRBV5-1	CASSITAGTSGRADNEQFF
TRBD1	TRBV2	CASSEGRQGGSQPQHF
TRBD1	TRBV20-1	CSAHRTGAADTEAFF
-	TRBV5-1	CASSLDPQSQETQYF
-	TRBV12-3/TRBV12-4	CASRGGWTTVEKLFF
-	TRBV21-1	CASSKGQGWNTEAFF
-	TRBV7-2	CASSLSLRGTSGYTF
TRBD1	TRBV18	CASSPPNPGGAYGYTF
TRBD2	TRBV7-2	CASSLTSGRTNEQFF
TRBD2	TRBV7-2	CASSLGRSGRKDEQFF
-	TRBV3-1	CASSQEFRPDTQYF
TRBD1	TRBV20-1	CSATGQQYEKLFF
-	TRBV25-1	CASSEQGQPQHF
-	TRBV7-6	CASSLVGGAGELFF
-	TRBV20-1	CSARTGFATNEKLFF
TRBD1	TRBV5-1	CASSAPGQGNTGELFF
TRBD2	TRBV20-1	CSVPGLAVRGTQYF
-	TRBV14	CASSQLRSGELFF
TRBD2	TRBV12-3/TRBV12-4	CASSGERLAGGIGDNEQFF
-	TRBV12-3/TRBV12-4	CASSLGGSGNQPQHF
TRBD2	TRBV6-1	CASSRSWGLAGRETQYF
-	TRBV12-3/TRBV12-4	CASRSREGQPQHF
-	TRBV29-1	CSGSTVSYNEQFF
TRBD1	TRBV12-3/TRBV12-4	CASSLDRAKETQYF